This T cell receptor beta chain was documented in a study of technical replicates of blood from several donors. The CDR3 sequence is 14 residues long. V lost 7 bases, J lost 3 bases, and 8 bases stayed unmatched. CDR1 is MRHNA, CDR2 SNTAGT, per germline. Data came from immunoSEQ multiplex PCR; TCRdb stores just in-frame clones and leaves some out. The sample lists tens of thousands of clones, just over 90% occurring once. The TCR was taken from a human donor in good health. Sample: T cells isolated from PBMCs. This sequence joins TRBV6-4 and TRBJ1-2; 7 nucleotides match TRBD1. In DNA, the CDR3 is TGTGCCAGCATCTCGAGGGGGCCGCACTATGGCTACACCTTC. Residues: CASISRGPHYGYTF.